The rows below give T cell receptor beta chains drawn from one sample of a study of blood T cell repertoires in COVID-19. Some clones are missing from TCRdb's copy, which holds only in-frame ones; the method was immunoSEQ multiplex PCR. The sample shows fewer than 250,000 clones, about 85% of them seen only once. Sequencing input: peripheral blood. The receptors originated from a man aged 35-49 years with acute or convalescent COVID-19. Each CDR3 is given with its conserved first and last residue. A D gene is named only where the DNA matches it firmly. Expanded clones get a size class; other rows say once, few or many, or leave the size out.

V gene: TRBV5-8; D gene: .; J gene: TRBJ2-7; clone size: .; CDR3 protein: CASSLDTAGGGYEQYF; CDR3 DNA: TGTGCCAGCAGCTTGGATACGGCAGGGGGAGGCTACGAGCAGTACTTC
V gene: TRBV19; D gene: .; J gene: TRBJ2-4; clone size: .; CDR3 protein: CASNSLAQGKNIQYF; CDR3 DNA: TGTGCCAGTAATTCGTTGGCGCAGGGCAAAAACATTCAGTACTTC
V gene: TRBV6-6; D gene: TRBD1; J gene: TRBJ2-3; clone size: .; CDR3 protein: CASRPGQGAWTDTQYF; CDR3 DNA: TGTGCCAGCAGACCCGGACAGGGGGCTTGGACAGATACGCAGTATTTT
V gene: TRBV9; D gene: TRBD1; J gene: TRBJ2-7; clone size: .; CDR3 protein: CASSSDVGQPAHYEQYF; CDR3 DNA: TGTGCCAGCAGCTCGGACGTGGGACAGCCGGCCCACTACGAGCAGTACTTC
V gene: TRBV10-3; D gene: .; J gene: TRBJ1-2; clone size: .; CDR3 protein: CAIRTQGRDGYTF; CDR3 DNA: TGTGCCATCAGGACCCAGGGGCGCGATGGCTACACCTTC
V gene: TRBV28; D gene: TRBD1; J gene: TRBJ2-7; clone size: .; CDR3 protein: CASRKQGASPYEQYF; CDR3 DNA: TGTGCCAGCAGGAAACAGGGGGCGTCACCCTACGAGCAGTACTTC
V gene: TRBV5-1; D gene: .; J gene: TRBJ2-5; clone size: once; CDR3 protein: CASSFQGQYQETQYF; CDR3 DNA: TGCGCCAGCAGCTTTCAGGGGCAGTACCAAGAGACCCAGTACTTC
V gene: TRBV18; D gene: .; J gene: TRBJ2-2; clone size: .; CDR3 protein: CASSPPSPRADTGELFF; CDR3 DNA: TGTGCCAGCTCACCACCGAGTCCGAGGGCGGACACCGGGGAGCTGTTTTTT
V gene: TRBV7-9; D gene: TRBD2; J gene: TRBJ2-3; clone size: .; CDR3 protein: CASSLEPGTSGGADTQYF; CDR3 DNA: TGTGCCAGCAGCTTAGAGCCCGGGACTAGCGGGGGGGCAGATACGCAGTATTTT
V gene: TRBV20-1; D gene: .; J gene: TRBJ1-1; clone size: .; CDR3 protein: CSATGGTEAFF; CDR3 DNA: TGCAGTGCCACGGGGGGTACTGAAGCTTTCTTT
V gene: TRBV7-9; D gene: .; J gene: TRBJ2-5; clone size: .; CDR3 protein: CASSFGREEETQYF; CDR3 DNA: TGTGCCAGCAGCTTTGGCAGGGAGGAAGAGACCCAGTACTTC
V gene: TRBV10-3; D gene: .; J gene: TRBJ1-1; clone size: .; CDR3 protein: CAIQGGGTEAFF; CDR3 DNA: TGTGCCATCCAGGGCGGGGGGACTGAAGCTTTCTTT
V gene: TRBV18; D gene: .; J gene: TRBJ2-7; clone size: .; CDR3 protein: CASSPSQESSYEQYF; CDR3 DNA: TGTGCCAGCTCACCTTCACAGGAAAGCTCCTACGAGCAGTACTTC
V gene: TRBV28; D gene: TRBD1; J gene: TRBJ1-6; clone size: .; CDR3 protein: CASSPYSGTGNSPLHF; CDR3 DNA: TGTGCCAGCAGTCCATATTCCGGGACAGGGAATTCACCCCTCCACTTT
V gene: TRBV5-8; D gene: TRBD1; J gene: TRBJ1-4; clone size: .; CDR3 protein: CASSLGDRALTDEKLFF; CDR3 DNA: TGTGCCAGCAGCTTAGGGGACAGGGCCCTCACCGATGAAAAACTGTTTTTT
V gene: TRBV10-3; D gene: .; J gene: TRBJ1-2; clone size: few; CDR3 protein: CAISGSVYGYTF; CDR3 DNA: TGTGCCATCAGCGGGAGCGTCTATGGCTACACCTTC
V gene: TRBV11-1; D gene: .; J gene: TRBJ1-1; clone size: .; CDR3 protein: CASSLASPGLLNTEAFF; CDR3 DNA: TGTGCCAGCAGCTTAGCGTCTCCTGGACTATTGAACACTGAAGCTTTCTTT
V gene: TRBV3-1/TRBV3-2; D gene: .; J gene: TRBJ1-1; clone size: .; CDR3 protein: CASSQDWGGRAFF; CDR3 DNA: TGTGCCAGCAGCCAAGATTGGGGAGGGCGGGCTTTCTTT
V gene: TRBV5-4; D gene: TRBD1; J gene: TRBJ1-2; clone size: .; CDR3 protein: CASSINQGAMSHYGYTF; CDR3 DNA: TGTGCCAGCAGCATCAACCAGGGGGCCATGTCCCACTATGGCTACACCTTC
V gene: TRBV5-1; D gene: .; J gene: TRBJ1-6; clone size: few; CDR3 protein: CASSLLPETSNSPLHF; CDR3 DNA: TGCGCCAGCAGCTTGCTTCCAGAAACATCTAATTCACCCCTCCACTTT
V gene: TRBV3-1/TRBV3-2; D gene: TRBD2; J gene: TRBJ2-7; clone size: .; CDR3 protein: CASSQDWGGYEQYF; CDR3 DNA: TGTGCCAGCAGCCAAGATTGGGGGGGTTACGAGCAGTACTTC
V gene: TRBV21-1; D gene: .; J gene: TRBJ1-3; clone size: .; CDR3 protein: CASSKYKTPLTGNTIYF; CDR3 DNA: TGTGCCAGCAGTAAGTATAAGACTCCTCTGACTGGAAACACCATATATTTT
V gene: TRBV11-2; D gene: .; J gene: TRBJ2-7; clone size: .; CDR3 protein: CASSFSQGPNYEQYF; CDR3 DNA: TGTGCCAGCAGCTTTTCCCAGGGGCCTAATTACGAGCAGTACTTC
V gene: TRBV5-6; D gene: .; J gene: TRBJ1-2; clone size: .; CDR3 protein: CASGQNYGYTF; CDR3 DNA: TGTGCCAGCGGACAGAACTATGGCTACACCTTC
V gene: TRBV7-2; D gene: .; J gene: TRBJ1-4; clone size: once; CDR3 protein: CASSPSSLAGEKLFF; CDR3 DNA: TGTGCCAGCAGCCCCTCGTCCCTGGCCGGGGAAAAACTGTTTTTT
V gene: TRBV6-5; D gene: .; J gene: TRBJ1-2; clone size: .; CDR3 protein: CASSYGGVYGYTF; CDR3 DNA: TGTGCCAGCAGTTACGGGGGGGTGTATGGCTACACCTTC
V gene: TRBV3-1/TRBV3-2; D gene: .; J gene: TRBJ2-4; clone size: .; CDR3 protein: CASSPPRGNIQYF; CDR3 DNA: TGTGCCAGCAGCCCCCCCAGGGGAAACATTCAGTACTTC
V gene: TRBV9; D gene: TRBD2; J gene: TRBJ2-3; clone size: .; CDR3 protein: CASSETSGGATGYSTDTQYF; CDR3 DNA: TGTGCCAGCAGCGAGACTAGCGGGGGGGCAACTGGATATAGCACAGATACGCAGTATTTT
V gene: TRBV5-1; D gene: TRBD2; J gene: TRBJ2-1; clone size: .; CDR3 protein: CASSPGLAGGTGNEQFF; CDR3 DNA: TGCGCCAGCAGCCCCGGACTAGCGGGGGGCACTGGCAATGAGCAGTTCTTC
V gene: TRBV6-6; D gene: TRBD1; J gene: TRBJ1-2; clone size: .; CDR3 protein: CASSDRVEGYTF; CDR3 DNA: TGTGCCAGCAGTGACAGGGTCGAAGGCTACACCTTC
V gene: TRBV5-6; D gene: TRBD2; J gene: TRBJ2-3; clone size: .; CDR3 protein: CASSDTSGALGDTQYF; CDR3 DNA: TGTGCCAGCAGCGATACTAGCGGGGCTCTCGGAGATACGCAGTATTTT